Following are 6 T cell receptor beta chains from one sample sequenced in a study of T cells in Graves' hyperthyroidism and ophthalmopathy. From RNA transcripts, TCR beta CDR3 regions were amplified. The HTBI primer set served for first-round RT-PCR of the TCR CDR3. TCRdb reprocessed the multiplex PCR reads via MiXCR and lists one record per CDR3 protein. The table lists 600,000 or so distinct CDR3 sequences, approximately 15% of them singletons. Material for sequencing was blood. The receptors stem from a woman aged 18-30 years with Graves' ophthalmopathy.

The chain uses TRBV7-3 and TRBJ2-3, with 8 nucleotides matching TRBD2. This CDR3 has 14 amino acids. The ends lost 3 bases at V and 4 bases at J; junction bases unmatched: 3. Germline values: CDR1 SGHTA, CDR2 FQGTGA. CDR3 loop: CASSFRTSSDTQYF. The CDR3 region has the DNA TGTGCCAGCAGCTTTAGGACTAGCTCAGATACGCAGTATTTT.

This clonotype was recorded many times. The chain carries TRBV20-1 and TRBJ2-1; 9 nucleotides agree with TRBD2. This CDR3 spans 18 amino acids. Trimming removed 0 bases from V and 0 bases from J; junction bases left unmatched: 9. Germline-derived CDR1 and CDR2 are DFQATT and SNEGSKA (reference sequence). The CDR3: CSARDPTAGGGSYNEQFF. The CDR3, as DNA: TGCAGTGCTAGAGATCCGACAGCGGGAGGAGGCTCCTACAATGAGCAGTTCTTC.

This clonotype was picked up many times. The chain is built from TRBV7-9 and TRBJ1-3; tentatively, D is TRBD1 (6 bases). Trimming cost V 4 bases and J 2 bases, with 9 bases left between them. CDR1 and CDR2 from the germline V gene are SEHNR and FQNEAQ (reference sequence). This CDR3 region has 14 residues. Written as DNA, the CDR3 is TGTGCCAGCAGCTCACAGGGAACTGGAAACACCATATATTTT. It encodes CASSSQGTGNTIYF.

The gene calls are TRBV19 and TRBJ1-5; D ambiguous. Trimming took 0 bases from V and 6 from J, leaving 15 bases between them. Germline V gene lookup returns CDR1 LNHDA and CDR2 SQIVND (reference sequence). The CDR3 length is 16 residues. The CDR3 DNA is TGTGCCAGTAGTATAGACACCACGGGAGTACCTCAGCCCCAGCATTTT. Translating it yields CASSIDTTGVPQPQHF.

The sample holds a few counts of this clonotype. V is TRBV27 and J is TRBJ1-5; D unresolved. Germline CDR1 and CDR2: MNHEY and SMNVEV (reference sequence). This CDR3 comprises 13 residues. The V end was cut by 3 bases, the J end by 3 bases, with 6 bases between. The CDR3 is CASSFYPNQPQHF. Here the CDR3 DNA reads TGTGCCAGCAGTTTTTACCCCAATCAGCCCCAGCATTTT.

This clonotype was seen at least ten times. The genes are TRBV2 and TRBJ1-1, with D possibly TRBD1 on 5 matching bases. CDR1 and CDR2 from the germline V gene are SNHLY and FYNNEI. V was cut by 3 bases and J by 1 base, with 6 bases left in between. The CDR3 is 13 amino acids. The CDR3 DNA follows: TGTGCCAGCAGTGACGGACAGAACACTGAAGCTTTCTTT. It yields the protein CASSDGQNTEAFF.